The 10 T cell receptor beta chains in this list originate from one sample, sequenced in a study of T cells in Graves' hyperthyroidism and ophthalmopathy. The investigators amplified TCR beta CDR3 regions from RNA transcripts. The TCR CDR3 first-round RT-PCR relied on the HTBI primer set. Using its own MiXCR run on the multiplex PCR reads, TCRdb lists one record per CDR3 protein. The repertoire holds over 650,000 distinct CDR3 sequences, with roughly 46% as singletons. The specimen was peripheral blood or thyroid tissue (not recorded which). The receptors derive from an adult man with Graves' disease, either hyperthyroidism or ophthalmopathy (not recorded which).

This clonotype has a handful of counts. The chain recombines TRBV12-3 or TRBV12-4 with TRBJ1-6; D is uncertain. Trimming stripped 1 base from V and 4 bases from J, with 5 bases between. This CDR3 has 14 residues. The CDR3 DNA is TGTGCCAGCAGTTTAGTCGGGTATAATTCACCCCTCCACTTT. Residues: CASSLVGYNSPLHF.

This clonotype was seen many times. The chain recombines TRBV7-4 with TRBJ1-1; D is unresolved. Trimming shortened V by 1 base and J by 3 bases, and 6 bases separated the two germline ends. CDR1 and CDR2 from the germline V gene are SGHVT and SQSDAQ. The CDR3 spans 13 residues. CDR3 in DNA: TGTGCCAGCAGCTTAGGGAGTCACACTGAAGCTTTCTTT. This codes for CASSLGSHTEAFF.

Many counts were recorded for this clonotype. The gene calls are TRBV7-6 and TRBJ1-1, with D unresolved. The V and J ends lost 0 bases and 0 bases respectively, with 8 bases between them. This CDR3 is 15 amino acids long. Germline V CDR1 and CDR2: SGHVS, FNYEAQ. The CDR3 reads CASSLAEKMNTEAFF. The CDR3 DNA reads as TGTGCCAGCAGCTTAGCGGAGAAAATGAACACTGAAGCTTTCTTT.

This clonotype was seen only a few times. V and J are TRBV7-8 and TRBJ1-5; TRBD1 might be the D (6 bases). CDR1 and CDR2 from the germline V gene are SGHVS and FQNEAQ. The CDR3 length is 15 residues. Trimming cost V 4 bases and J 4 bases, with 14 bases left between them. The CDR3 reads CASSSTGSFNQPQHF. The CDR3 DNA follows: TGTGCCAGCAGCTCCACAGGGAGCTTTAATCAGCCCCAGCATTTT.

The CDR3 DNA sequence: TGTGCCAGCAGTTCCGAGGACGGATACGAGCAGTACTTC. The encoded protein is CASSSEDGYEQYF. V gene TRBV6-5 combines with J gene TRBJ2-7; D is unresolved. CDR1 MNHEY and CDR2 SVGAGI come from the germline V gene. This CDR3 is built from 13 residues. Trimming took off 4 bases at V and 4 bases at J, with 11 bases between the two ends.

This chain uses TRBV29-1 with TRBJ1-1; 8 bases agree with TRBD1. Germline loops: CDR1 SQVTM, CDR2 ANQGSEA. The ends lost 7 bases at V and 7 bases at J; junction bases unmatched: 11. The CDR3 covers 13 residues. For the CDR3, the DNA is TGCAGCGCCCAGGCCGGACAGGGCATTGAAGCTTTCTTT. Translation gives CSAQAGQGIEAFF.

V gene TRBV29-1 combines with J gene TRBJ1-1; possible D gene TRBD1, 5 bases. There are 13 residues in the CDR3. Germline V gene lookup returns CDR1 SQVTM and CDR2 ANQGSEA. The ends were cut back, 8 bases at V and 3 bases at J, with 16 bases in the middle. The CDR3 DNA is TGCAGCCCGTGGACGGGGCAGGACACTGAAGCTTTCTTT. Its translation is CSPWTGQDTEAFF.

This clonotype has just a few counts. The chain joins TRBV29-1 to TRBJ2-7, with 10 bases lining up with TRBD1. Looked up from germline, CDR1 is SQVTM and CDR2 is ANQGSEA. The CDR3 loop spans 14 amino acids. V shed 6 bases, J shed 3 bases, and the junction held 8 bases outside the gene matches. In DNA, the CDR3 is TGCAGCGTCGAGGACAGGGGGTTTCTCTACGAGCAGTACTTC. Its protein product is CSVEDRGFLYEQYF.

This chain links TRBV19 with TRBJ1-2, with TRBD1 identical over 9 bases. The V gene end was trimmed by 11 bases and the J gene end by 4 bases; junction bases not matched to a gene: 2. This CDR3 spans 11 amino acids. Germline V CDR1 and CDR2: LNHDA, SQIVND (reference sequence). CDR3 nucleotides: TGTGCCGGGGGACAGGGCTATGGCTACACCTTC. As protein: CAGGQGYGYTF.

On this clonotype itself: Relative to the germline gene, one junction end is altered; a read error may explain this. CDR3 nucleotide sequence: TGTGCCAGCAGCTTGGGAGCTAACTATGGCTGCACCTTC. Its protein product is CASSLGANYGCTF. This chain joins TRBV7-9 and TRBJ1-2; no firm D call. Per germline, CDR1 SEHNR and CDR2 FQNEAQ (reference sequence). The CDR3 is 13 amino acids.